Following are 26 T cell receptor beta chains from one sample sequenced in a study of cytomegalovirus exposure and HLA in healthy donors. The PCR ran on 60 Vbeta and 13 Jbeta primers. Assay: immunoSEQ multiplex PCR; the TCRdb copy retains only in-frame clones and omits some. The sample consists of approximately 150,000 clones, around 81% of them appearing once. The sample was PBMCs. These receptors originate from a woman between 45 and 60 years old in good health and CMV-seronegative.

This CDR3 is CASRPSGGAYEQYF. CDR3 DNA sequence: TGTGCCAGCAGACCCTCGGGGGGCGCATACGAGCAGTACTTC. The chain joins TRBV6-1 to TRBJ2-7; a possible D gene is TRBD2 (7 bases). The CDR3 loop spans 14 amino acids. Trimming removed 6 bases at V and 4 bases at J, with 16 bases between. Germline loops: CDR1 MNHNS, CDR2 SASEGT.

This clone was seen more than once but under ten times. This sequence joins TRBV11-3 and TRBJ2-1, with D hard to call. V was cut by 3 bases and J by 9 bases, with 9 bases left in between. From germline, CDR1 is SGHNT and CDR2 YENEEA. The CDR3 contains 12 residues. For the CDR3, the DNA is TGTGCCAGCAGCTTCGGAGCGACTGAGCAGTTCTTC. This gives the protein CASSFGATEQFF.

A note on this clone: Possible read error: a much larger clone is one base away. Distinct nucleotide sequences in the sample also encode this CDR3. The chain combines TRBV6-6 with TRBJ1-6; 11 bases fit TRBD1. Germline V CDR1 and CDR2: MNHNY, SVGAGI (reference sequence). CDR3 size: 13 residues. The CDR3 DNA is TGTGCCAGCCGGACAGGGGGCTATTCACCCCTCCATTTT. Encoded protein: CASRTGGYSPLHF.

The rearrangement uses TRBV27 and TRBJ1-5, with D perhaps TRBD1 (5 bases). Germline V gene lookup returns CDR1 MNHEY and CDR2 SMNVEV (reference sequence). The V end lost 5 bases, the J end lost 4 bases, and 12 bases lay between the germline ends. The CDR3 totals 14 residues. The CDR3 bases are TGTGCCAGCAGTCCGCAGGGAACGAATCAGCCCCAGCATTTT. It translates to CASSPQGTNQPQHF.

The chain combines TRBV5-6 with TRBJ1-2; 8 nucleotides agree with TRBD1. CDR3 length equals 15 residues. Germline V lookup: CDR1 SGHDT, CDR2 YYEEEE. Germline trimming cut 6 bases from V and 2 bases from J; bases unmatched to any gene: 9. CDR3 nucleotides: TGTGCCAGCACCGGCCTGGACAGGGTGAACTATGGCTACACCTTC. Protein: CASTGLDRVNYGYTF.

The chain combines TRBV4-3 with TRBJ2-5, with D possibly being TRBD2 (6 bases). Germline assignment: CDR1 LGHNA and CDR2 YSLEER. The CDR3 totals 16 residues. Trimming removed 1 base from V and 5 bases from J, with 17 bases in between. The CDR3 reads CASSQVGRQEVETQYF. The CDR3 nucleotides read TGCGCCAGCAGCCAAGTAGGGAGGCAAGAGGTGGAGACCCAGTACTTC.

V gene TRBV7-2 combines with J gene TRBJ1-6, with D maybe TRBD1 (5 bases). V dropped 0 bases and J dropped 7 bases, with 13 bases sitting between them. Germline V gene sequence: CDR1 SGHTA, CDR2 FQGNSA. The CDR3 is made up of 16 amino acids. The CDR3 is CASSLAGGARNSPLHF. The CDR3 DNA reads TGTGCCAGCAGCTTAGCAGGTGGGGCAAGGAATTCACCCCTCCACTTT.

This chain connects TRBV7-8 to TRBJ1-4; possible D gene TRBD1, 5 bases. Deletions cut 0 bases from V and 4 bases from J, with 6 bases between. The CDR3 runs to 14 residues. Germline CDR1 reads SGHVS; CDR2 reads FQNEAQ. The chain's CDR3 is CASSLAGGNEKLFF. CDR3 sequence (DNA): TGTGCCAGCAGCTTAGCGGGGGGTAATGAAAAACTGTTTTTT.

The V and J genes are TRBV4-3 and TRBJ1-4; 10 nucleotides agree with TRBD1. V shed 4 bases, J shed 8 bases, and the junction held 10 bases outside the gene matches. The CDR3 is made up of 16 amino acids. Looked up from germline, CDR1 is LGHNA and CDR2 is YSLEER. The DNA for the CDR3 is TGCGCCAGCAGCCTCCTCGCGGGACAGGGGTACGAAAAACTGTTTTTT. It codes for CASSLLAGQGYEKLFF.

This sequence joins TRBV10-3 and TRBJ2-5; 7 bases are a match to TRBD1. Judging by the DNA end, TRBJ2-7 fits better; the J call may be wrong. The CDR3 runs to 15 residues. Per the germline V gene, CDR1 is ENHRY and CDR2 is SYGVKD. CDR3 residues: CAISDPRTGDYEQYF. In nucleotides, the CDR3 is TGTGCCATCAGTGATCCCCGGACAGGCGACTACGAGCAGTACTTC.

The V gene is TRBV7-9, the J gene TRBJ1-2, with TRBD1 identical over 10 bases. CDR3 length: 15 residues. V trimming: 3 bases; J trimming: 5 bases; junction bases outside the gene matches: 6. Germline CDR1 SEHNR, CDR2 FQNEAQ (reference sequence). The CDR3 sequence: CASSFTGQGRYGYTF. The CDR3, as DNA: TGTGCCAGCAGCTTCACGGGACAGGGGAGGTATGGCTACACCTTC.

The J gene is TRBJ2-2, the V gene TRBV5-1; 10 positions agree with TRBD2. CDR3 length: 17 residues. Germline values: CDR1 SGHRS, CDR2 YFSETQ. V lost 3 bases and J lost 2; bases outside the gene matches: 7. The CDR3 here is CASSSLAGGSNTGELFF. DNA of the CDR3: TGCGCCAGCAGCTCATTAGCGGGGGGATCCAACACCGGGGAGCTGTTTTTT.

The V and J genes are TRBV14 and TRBJ2-7; D possibly corresponds to TRBD2 (6 bases). CDR1 is SGHDN, CDR2 FVKESK, per germline. V lost 4 bases and J lost 2, with 15 bases in between. CDR3 size: 15 residues. The CDR3 region has the DNA TGTGCCAGCAGCCCCCCAGGTAGCGGTGCCTACGAGCAGTACTTC. Translated: CASSPPGSGAYEQYF. The full variable domain, its missing parts supplied by reference TRBV14 and TRBJ2-7, is EAGVTQFPSHSVIEKGQTVTLRCDPISGHDNLYWYRRVMGKEIKFLLHFVKESKQDESGMPNNRFLAERTGGTYSTLKVQPAELEDSGVYFCASSPPGSGAYEQYFGPGTRLTVT.

The chain is built from TRBV30 and TRBJ1-5; D is ambiguous. This CDR3 spans 12 amino acids. With 0 bases removed from V and 7 bases from J, the gap between germline ends came to 7 bases. Germline V gene sequence: CDR1 GTSNPN, CDR2 SVGIG (reference sequence). Written as DNA, the CDR3 is TGTGCCTGGAGTGTACTGGAGCAGCCCCAGCATTTT. Translation: CAWSVLEQPQHF. The full variable domain, with the rest looked up from reference TRBV30 and TRBJ1-5, is SQTIHQWPATLVQPVGSPLSLECTVEGTSNPNLYWYRQAAGRGLQLLFYSVGIGQISSEVPQNLSASRPQDRQFILSSKKLLLSDSGFYLCAWSVLEQPQHFGDGTRLSIL.

The J gene is TRBJ1-1, the V gene TRBV18; a possible D gene is TRBD1 (5 bases). Germline V gene data show CDR1 as KGHSH and CDR2 as LQKENI. Trimming took off 5 bases at V and 4 bases at J, with 11 bases between the two ends. This CDR3 is built from 13 residues. The CDR3 protein is CASSTRDSTEAFF. CDR3 coding DNA: TGTGCCAGCTCAACTCGGGACTCCACTGAAGCTTTCTTT.

This chain connects TRBV9 to TRBJ2-7; 7 nucleotides agree with TRBD2. The V gene's germline CDR1 is SGDLS and CDR2 YYNGEE. V was pared by 4 bases and J by 4 bases, with 5 bases of the junction left unmatched. The CDR3 runs to 13 residues. The DNA of the CDR3 is TGTGCCAGCAGCCCTGGGGGGGGTTACGAGCAGTACTTC. Translated: CASSPGGGYEQYF.

This chain uses TRBV10-3 with TRBJ2-3, with D perhaps matching TRBD2 (5 bases). V gave up 7 bases and J gave up 0 bases, with 11 bases separating them. This CDR3 spans 14 amino acids. Germline V CDR1 and CDR2: ENHRY, SYGVKD. The CDR3 coding sequence is TGTGCCATCACCGACGGGGTTAGCACAGATACGCAGTATTTT. It yields the protein CAITDGVSTDTQYF.

V gene TRBV4-1 combines with J gene TRBJ1-2; 8 bases agree with TRBD1. With V trimmed by 1 base and J by 2 bases, 9 bases remained unmatched. CDR1 is MGHRA, CDR2 YSYEKL, per germline. The CDR3 has 17 residues. Here the CDR3 reads CASSQVRGQEPNYGYTF. The CDR3 bases are TGCGCCAGCAGCCAAGTTCGGGGACAGGAACCGAACTATGGCTACACCTTC.

The chain recombines TRBV2 with TRBJ2-5; TRBD2 matches 8 bases. Germline CDR1 is SNHLY and CDR2 is FYNNEI. The CDR3 runs 14 residues. Trimming took 5 bases from V and 11 from J; bases not matched to a gene: 13. The CDR3 nucleotides read TGTGCCAGCAGTCAGCGGGAGTGGTCGGGGGAGCAGTACTTC. Amino acids: CASSQREWSGEQYF.

The rearrangement uses TRBV6-5 and TRBJ2-1, with TRBD1 matching over 10 bases. V dropped 2 bases and J dropped 7; count of bases not matched to a gene: 5. Germline CDR1 and CDR2: MNHEY and SVGAGI. This CDR3 contains 15 residues. DNA for the CDR3: TGTGCCAGCAGTTACAGGGGACAGGGGATAAATGAGCAGTTCTTC. This gives the protein CASSYRGQGINEQFF.

This clone was seen just once. V and J are TRBV7-8 and TRBJ2-1; 10 nucleotides align to TRBD2. CDR1 is SGHVS and CDR2 is FQNEAQ in the germline V gene. The CDR3 extends over 15 amino acids. J lost 4 bases, V lost 1 base, and 1 base had no gene match. The CDR3 sequence: CASSLETSGYNEQFF. As DNA, the CDR3 is TGTGCCAGCAGCTTAGAGACTAGCGGGTACAATGAGCAGTTCTTC.

The V call is TRBV6-5, the J call TRBJ2-7; a weak D match, TRBD1 (6 bases). The CDR3 has 15 amino acids. Trimming shortened V by 0 bases and J by 2 bases, and 11 bases separated the two germline ends. Germline values: CDR1 MNHEY, CDR2 SVGAGI. CDR3 DNA: TGTGCCAGCAGTTACTCGAACTGGGGGCCCTACGAGCAGTACTTC. Its translation: CASSYSNWGPYEQYF.

The chain links TRBV19 to TRBJ2-6, with 9 bases fitting TRBD1. In germline, CDR1 is LNHDA, CDR2 SQIVND (reference sequence). V dropped 6 bases and J dropped 4; count of bases not matched to a gene: 10. This CDR3 has 17 amino acids. DNA of the CDR3: TGTGCCAGTAGCACTACAGGGGGCGGCGGAGGGGCCAACGTCCTGACTTTC. Encoded protein: CASSTTGGGGGANVLTF. Looking up the rest from reference TRBV19 and TRBJ2-6 gives the full variable domain: DGGITQSPKYLFRKEGQNVTLSCEQNLNHDAMYWYRQDPGQGLRLIYYSQIVNDFQKGDIAEGYSVSREKKESFPLTVTSAQKNPTAFYLCASSTTGGGGGANVLTFGAGSRLTVL.

On this clone itself: The junction differs from germline at one of its ends, possibly a read error. V usage is TRBV6-5 and J usage is TRBJ1-2, with D tentatively TRBD1 (5 bases). The CDR3 is 16 residues long. The germline gives CDR1 MNHEY, CDR2 SVGAGI. CDR3 in DNA: TGTGCCAGCAGTTACTCCGATCCAGGGTTAGGGGATGGCCACACCTTC. As protein: CASSYSDPGLGDGHTF.

The gene calls are TRBV5-1 and TRBJ2-1; 8 bases are shared with TRBD2. V shed 0 bases, J shed 7 bases, and the junction held 9 bases outside the gene matches. The CDR3 is 16 residues long. Looked up from germline, CDR1 is SGHRS and CDR2 is YFSETQ. CDR3 sequence (DNA): TGCGCCAGCAGCTTGGCCCCCGGGGGGGCTCTTAATGAGCAGTTCTTC. Translated, it gives CASSLAPGGALNEQFF.

This clone was counted a single time. The chain uses TRBV1 and TRBJ2-3; the D segment call TRBD2 is taken from the table without a DNA check. TRBV1 is an annotated pseudogene. The CDR3 spans 15 residues. CDR3 residues: CTSSPPPTRWDTQYF. Here the CDR3 DNA reads TGCACCAGCAGCCCCCCCCCGACTCGTTGGGATACGCAGTATTTT.